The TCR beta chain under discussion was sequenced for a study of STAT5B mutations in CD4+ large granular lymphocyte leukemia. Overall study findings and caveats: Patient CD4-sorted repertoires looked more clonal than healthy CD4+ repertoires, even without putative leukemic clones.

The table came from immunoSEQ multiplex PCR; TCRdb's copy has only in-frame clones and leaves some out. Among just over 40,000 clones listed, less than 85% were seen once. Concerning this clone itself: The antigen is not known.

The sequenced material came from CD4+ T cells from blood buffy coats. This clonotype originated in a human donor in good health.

The CDR3 bases are TGCGCCAGCGCTTCCACAGGGGGGGATACGCAGTATTTT. Residues: CASASTGGDTQYF. V and J are TRBV5-1 and TRBJ2-3; TRBD1 matches at 8 bases. Germline values: CDR1 SGHRS, CDR2 YFSETQ. V was pared by 7 bases and J by 6 bases, with 7 bases of the junction left unmatched. This CDR3 has 13 residues.